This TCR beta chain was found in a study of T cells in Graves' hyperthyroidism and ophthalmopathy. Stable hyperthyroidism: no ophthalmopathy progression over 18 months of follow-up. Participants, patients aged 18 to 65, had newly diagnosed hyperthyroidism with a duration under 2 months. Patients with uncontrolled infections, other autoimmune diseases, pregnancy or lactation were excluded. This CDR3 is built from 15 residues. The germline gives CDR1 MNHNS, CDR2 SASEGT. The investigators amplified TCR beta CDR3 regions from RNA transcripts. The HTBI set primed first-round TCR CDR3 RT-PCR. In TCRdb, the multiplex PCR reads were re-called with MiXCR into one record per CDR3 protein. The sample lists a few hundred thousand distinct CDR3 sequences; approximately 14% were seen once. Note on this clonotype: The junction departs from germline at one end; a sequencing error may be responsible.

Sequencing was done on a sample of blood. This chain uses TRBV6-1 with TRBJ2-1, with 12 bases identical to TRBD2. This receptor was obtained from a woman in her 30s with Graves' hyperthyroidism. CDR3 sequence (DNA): TGTGCCAGCAGTGGGACTAGCGGGGCATACAATGAGCAGCTCTTC. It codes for CASSGTSGAYNEQLF.